This T cell receptor beta chain was obtained from a study of cytomegalovirus exposure and HLA in healthy donors (dated by TCRdb to 2016 to 2017). For context, the study as a whole: An earlier analysis of a few hundred of the donors reported approximately 280 Gb of sequence data and around 120 million unique TCR beta sequences obtained from about 179 million T cells. Approximately 300 gigabases of sequencing data and around 80 million unique TCR sequences made up an early release that covered several hundred HLA-typed donors. The later analysis used no new phenotypic data to find candidate immune exposures, relying instead on TCR beta sequences and their occurrence across donors. The study profiled the T cell repertoires of hundreds of subjects by immunosequencing and related them to cytomegalovirus serostatus. The genetic ancestry cluster associated with self-reported Caucasian donors included 65% to 90% of the roughly 410 genotyped donors. In a later analysis, previously published TCR beta repertoires from hundreds of donors were re-analyzed and high-resolution HLA genotyping was added so that TCR occurrence patterns could be studied. Across some 400 genotyped donors of the cohort, an average of about 240,000 unique TCR beta nucleotide sequences per donor were sequenced, and approximately 17% of those sequences were non-productive. Along with the roughly 700-subject first cohort, a separate validation cohort of 120 different subjects was used. HLA typing included class I and class II loci at four-digit resolution. The number of donors typed differed by locus, with about 629-630 for A, B, C, DRB1 and DQB1, around 520 for DQA1, 600 to 610 for DPA1, and roughly 450 for DPB1. Roughly 5 DR-DQ haplotypes were handled as single units for association and clustering, since linkage in the cohort was strong. The study aimed to test whether signatures of past pathogen exposure could be identified by cataloging public T cell receptors. Every repertoire in the discovery cohort had been generated on one and the same sequencing platform. Genome-wide SNP genotypes for about 65% of the roughly 670 donors were used in a later genetic analysis, which treated that subset as a discovery cohort. To decide whether each TCR beta V gene segment behaved as functional or pseudogenic, an earlier analysis of some 600 of the donors relied on high-throughput TCR beta sequencing. Donor age, sex, ethnicity and CMV serostatus were collected together with the repertoire data. High-throughput TCR immunosequencing, statistical association of individual TCRs with disease status, and machine learning were combined to predict cytomegalovirus infection status. Summary of the overall study and its limitations: A later genetic analysis associated a missense DCLRE1C variant with V-gene and J-gene trimming of TCR beta chains, and an independent cohort replicated the association. A few of the identified cytomegalovirus-associated TCR beta chains were confirmed in vitro to be specific for cytomegalovirus antigens. Sequencing depth was assumed to be roughly uniform across donors in the presence/absence analyses, though that assumption may not hold. A later analysis found that most CMV-associated TCR beta chains appeared HLA-restricted, with HLA associations seemingly driven largely by CMV exposure. Across donors, most TCR sequences were observed very rarely, whereas some public TCRs were present in many individuals. Several of the top co-occurrence clusters appeared to be linked to parvovirus B19, influenza, CMV and Epstein-Barr virus, according to a later analysis. The authors suggested that the approach could potentially be extended to other disease states and immunological phenotypes. Some IMGT-functional V segments, including TRBV6-2 and TRBV6-3, could not be distinguished by the 87-base-pair reads and were therefore excluded. Only TCR beta chains were sequenced in this cohort, and the absence of alpha or paired-chain data limited detectable features. The sequencing pipeline was judged likely to have produced a cluster of highly shared sequence variants as a technical artifact. Because some donors lacked HLA typing at each locus, the association tests relied only on the typed subset. A total of about 180 TCR beta chains were listed by the study as associated with cytomegalovirus. In an earlier analysis of some 500 of the donors, most TCR beta V segments were observed in productive rearrangements about 87% or about 30% of the time, broadly matching IMGT annotations. Compared with equally common non-associated chains, HLA-associated TCR beta chains in a later analysis were more clonally expanded and had lower generation probabilities. The classifier was reported to diagnose cytomegalovirus status with high specificity and sensitivity in both the original cohort and the validation cohort. A later analysis associated about 17,000 TCR beta sequences with specific HLA alleles at a false discovery rate of 0.05. The earlier analysis of approximately 590 of the donors excluded around 17 rarely observed V segments, including chromosome 9 orphons, because counts were too low. Assigning TCR associations to individual alleles was difficult when HLA alleles, especially DR and DQ, strongly co-occurred. According to a later analysis, TCR association rates differed among HLA loci, with DRB1 alleles showing the most associated TCRs and HLA-C alleles showing the fewest. Linkage disequilibrium might explain the correlated functional status among segregating V segments, but an unknown experimental factor could not be ruled out. For the cohort, immune exposure information was limited to CMV serostatus. A further reported finding was that TCR beta sequences accurately predicted the HLA-A and HLA-B alleles for most subjects in the first cohort. In a later genetic analysis, fewer N-insertions in productive TCRs were reported among donors in an Asian-associated ancestry cluster than the roughly 700-donor mean.

The library came from the immunoSEQ multiplex PCR assay. A mixture of 60 forward primers for TCR Vbeta segments and 13 reverse primers for TCR Jbeta segments was used in the multiplex PCR. The CDR3 region of rearranged TCR beta genes was amplified from genomic DNA by a multiplex PCR assay. The Illumina HiSeq System was used to sequence the amplified TCR beta libraries as 87-base-pair reads. The study's own analysis went as follows. A later analysis tallied 75 million to 95 million unique TCR beta chains across the roughly 610 repertoires, and approximately 12 million of those chains were shared by two or more donors. To remove PCR and sequencing errors, raw reads were error-corrected and collapsed into unique sequences using a nearest-neighbor algorithm that merged closely related sequences. V, D and J gene segments were assigned by aligning CDR3 sequences to IMGT reference sequences. For a sequence to be retained, at least a six-nucleotide match to both a V gene segment and a J gene segment was required. A rearrangement was called productive if the CDR3 had no stop codons and remained in frame with V and J, and every other rearrangement was called non-productive. Following IMGT convention, CDR3 was defined as the stretch from the second conserved V-encoded cysteine up to the conserved J-encoded phenylalanine. Sequences without an unambiguous match to a single V gene segment were excluded from the earlier analysis of about 600 of the donors. An earlier analysis of 450 to 650 of the donors called V segments functional above 56.7% productive rearrangements and segregating when the between-donor standard deviation exceeded 5%. A statistical classification framework was built to diagnose cytomegalovirus status from the catalog of TCR beta chain sequences. In a later analysis, V and J genes were assigned by comparing TCR nucleotide sequences against IMGT/GENE-DB human TR gene sequences. Using the TCRdist pipeline, a later analysis assigned CDR3 sequences along with most-parsimonious VDJ recombination scenarios. A later analysis defined each TCR beta chain by its CDR3 amino acid sequence plus V-gene family, and excluded reads lacking a unique V-gene family. A later analysis removed several hundred highly shared, low-generation-probability nucleotide sequences to deal with suspected cross-contamination and a sequencing artifact. In a later analysis, a clonal expansion index was calculated for each public chain from normalized within-repertoire ranks of inferred template counts. A later analysis computed generation probabilities with a VDJ recombination model fitted to out-of-frame rearrangements, and checked the results against IGoR. A later analysis scored TCR-TCR, TCR-HLA and TCR-CMV co-occurrence with hypergeometric tests, applying a repertoire-size bias correction to TCR pairs. In a later analysis, false discovery rates were estimated by permuting HLA or CMV assignments 20 times. A later analysis grouped co-occurring TCRs with DBSCAN, adding TCRdist sequence similarity when clustering within HLA-allele-positive subsets. For co-occurrence clustering, repertoires with fewer than 30,000 or more than 120,000 public chains were excluded, along with five repertoires with anomalous nucleotide sharing. What TCRdb holds here is the immuneACCESS table cut down to in-frame rearrangements. Part of the clones is not present; checked against another copy, under half of the missing clones reflect an unresolved V gene, and the others are unexplained. The V and J calls and clone size were taken over from that table, and D and trimming were inferred from the DNA. The sample table contains under 150,000 clones; only one count was recorded for about 76% of them. Approximately 2.8% of the sample is held by the ten biggest clonotypes.

The cohort was made up of approximately 670 healthy bone marrow donors. At the time of sampling, every cohort member was nominally healthy, though immune exposures that went unrecorded were likely present. The donor was CMV seronegative and was included in the group of about 400 seronegative cohort members. Each donor provided a peripheral blood sample, and peripheral blood mononuclear cells were used for TCR beta sequencing. The Qiagen DNeasy Blood Extraction Kit was used to extract genomic DNA from the blood cell samples. CDR1 SGHTA and CDR2 FQGNSA were looked up in the germline V gene. V loses 3 bases at its end and J loses 5 bases; junction bases beyond the gene matches: 2. From the cysteine up to the phenylalanine, the CDR3 has a length of 15 residues. The retained sequence is limited to the CDR3, 45 bases, with the frame set at the first base. With respect to this clone: The antigen it recognizes is unknown. No base qualities exist here, and no much larger clone lies one base off it.

The sequence was collected from a female donor in good health and CMV-seronegative. The material sequenced was PBMCs. The rearranged chain carries TRBV7-2 and TRBJ2-2; 11 middle bases align to TRBD2. The CDR3 region reads CASSFRTSGTGELFF. The DNA sequence is as follows: TGTGCCAGCAGCTTCAGGACTAGCGGGACCGGGGAGCTGTTTTTT.